This TCR beta chain originates from a study of blood T cell repertoires in COVID-19. Study details: Nucleic acid was either cDNA or gDNA, and it came from T cells, B-cell-depleted T cells, or PBMCs.

Trimming took 7 bases from V and 4 from J; bases not matched to a gene: 8. The CDR3 spans 16 residues. Per the study methods: Cell counts per sample came from amplifying reference gene primers. The repertoire was sequenced with immunoSEQ multiplex PCR; TCRdb's copy has only in-frame clones and lacks some. Clonal size and the V and J genes are those of that table, whereas D and trimming came from the DNA. The table shows about 250,000 clones, with approximately 91% occurring only once. Sequenced input: peripheral blood. The receptor's source is a woman aged 40 to 55 who had recovered from COVID-19. The V gene is TRBV23-1, the J gene TRBJ2-6; 9 bases align to TRBD1. TRBV23-1 is annotated as an ORF whose role is uncertain. CDR3 sequence reads: CASNRDRAPGANVLTF. The CDR3 coding sequence is TGCGCCAGCAATAGGGACAGGGCCCCAGGGGCCAACGTCCTGACTTTC.